These 10 T cell receptor beta chains were all obtained from the same sample, sequenced in a study of OX40 agonist ivuxolimab in advanced cancers. Profiling relied on immunoSEQ multiplex PCR, and the TCRdb table lists in-frame clones only, not all of them. The table lists some 21,000 clones, more than 75% of them singletons, with 23% in the top ten. Material: CD4+ or CD8+ T cells sorted from blood, obtained in a trial of the OX40 agonist ivuxolimab. The receptor source for this set is an adult with an advanced solid tumor such as melanoma, head and neck, liver or kidney cancer.

The V gene is TRBV28, the J gene TRBJ2-7; D is possibly TRBD1 or TRBD2 (5 bases each). Trimming shortened V by 0 bases and J by 4 bases, and 13 bases separated the two germline ends. The CDR3 contains 15 residues. Germline V gives CDR1 MDHEN, CDR2 SYDVKM. The CDR3 spells CASSLWTQGDYEQYF. In DNA form, the CDR3 reads TGTGCCAGCAGTTTATGGACCCAGGGAGATTACGAGCAGTACTTC.

The chain combines TRBV6-5 with TRBJ1-2; no clear D gene. This CDR3 is built from 13 residues. The germline V gene has CDR1 MNHEY and CDR2 SVGAGI. The V gene lost 3 bases and the J gene lost 3 bases, with 8 bases spanning the gap. CDR3 sequence (DNA): TGTGCCAGCAGTTATCGTATCGACTATGGCTACACCTTC. Its translation is CASSYRIDYGYTF.

The genes are TRBV14 and TRBJ1-1; perhaps TRBD1 as D (6 bases). The CDR3 extends over 17 amino acids. The germline V and J ends were trimmed by 0 bases and 1 base, with 15 bases remaining between them. The V gene's germline CDR1 is SGHDN and CDR2 FVKESK. The CDR3 region is CASSQDPPWGANTEAFF. DNA of the CDR3: TGTGCCAGCAGCCAAGATCCACCTTGGGGGGCGAACACTGAAGCTTTCTTT.

The V gene is TRBV28, the J gene TRBJ1-4, with unresolved D. This CDR3 spans 14 amino acids. Trimming left V 7 bases short and J 8 bases short, with 17 bases between. Germline V gives CDR1 MDHEN, CDR2 SYDVKM. CDR3: CASTGSEGGEKLFF. CDR3 nucleotides: TGTGCCAGCACCGGGTCGGAGGGTGGAGAAAAACTGTTTTTT. The full variable domain, its missing parts supplied by reference TRBV28 and TRBJ1-4, is DVKVTQSSRYLVKRTGEKVFLECVQDMDHENMFWYRQDPGLGLRLIYFSYDVKMKEKGDIPEGYSVSREKKERFSLILESASTNQTSMYLCASTGSEGGEKLFFGSGTQLSVL.

The chain couples TRBV5-6 to TRBJ2-7, with D perhaps TRBD2 (5 bases). Germline-derived CDR1 and CDR2 are SGHDT and YYEEEE. CDR3 size: 14 residues. V gave up 1 base and J gave up 2 bases, with 10 bases separating them. CDR3 DNA: TGTGCCAGCAGCTTGCTGGGGAGTCCCTACGAGCAGTACTTC. Protein: CASSLLGSPYEQYF.

In the case of this clone: A far larger clone is one base from this, pointing to a likely read error. The rearrangement links TRBV4-2 to TRBJ1-1; D is uncertain. Germline V CDR1 and CDR2: LGHNA, YNFKEQ. The ends were cut back, 0 bases at V and 2 bases at J, with 10 bases in the middle. The CDR3 totals 15 residues. The CDR3 DNA reads as TGTGCCAGCAGCCAAGATCTGCCGGGAAACACTGAAGCTTTCTTT. This gives the protein CASSQDLPGNTEAFF.

The chain couples TRBV14 to TRBJ2-7; possibly TRBD2 for D (5 bases). V was trimmed by 0 bases and J by 9 bases, leaving 18 bases between them. Germline-derived CDR1 and CDR2 are SGHDN and FVKESK. CDR3 size: 15 residues. The CDR3 reads CASSQEADPFAGQYF. The CDR3 nucleotides read TGTGCCAGCAGCCAAGAGGCAGACCCCTTCGCGGGGCAGTACTTC.

V is TRBV28 and J is TRBJ2-5, with TRBD1 identical over 9 bases. Germline V gene data show CDR1 as MDHEN and CDR2 as SYDVKM. The CDR3 consists of 12 residues. The V gene end was trimmed by 11 bases and the J gene end by 7 bases; junction bases not matched to a gene: 8. Here the CDR3 reads CAGTGPLGTQYF. The CDR3 DNA sequence: TGTGCCGGGACAGGGCCCCTTGGGACCCAGTACTTC.

This clone has a handful of counts. The rearrangement links TRBV7-6 to TRBJ2-2; no reliable D call. V was shortened by 5 bases and J by 4 bases, with 17 bases between the two germline ends. Germline V lookup: CDR1 SGHVS, CDR2 FNYEAQ. CDR3 length equals 16 residues. CDR3 bases: TGTGCCAGCAGCCCCCTCAGTCCATCTAGCACCGGGGAGCTGTTTTTT. Protein: CASSPLSPSSTGELFF.

The chain couples TRBV11-3 to TRBJ1-5; D might be TRBD1 (6 bases). The CDR3 totals 17 residues. Trimming removed 0 bases from V and 2 bases from J, with 14 bases in between. Germline V gene data show CDR1 as SGHNT and CDR2 as YENEEA. DNA of the CDR3: TGTGCCAGCAGCTTAGAGTGGGGACAATTAGGCAATCAGCCCCAGCATTTT. This translates into CASSLEWGQLGNQPQHF.